This entry describes one T cell receptor (beta chain). TCRdb keeps only in-frame clones here, not all; method: immunoSEQ multiplex PCR. The table shows around 430,000 clones, with around 88% occurring only once. V lost 2 bases and J lost 4, with 15 bases in between. CDR1 ENHRY and CDR2 SYGVKD come from the germline V gene. The CDR3 consists of 16 residues. Seattle enrolled patients during active infection and tracked them longitudinally. The data derive from a study of blood T cell repertoires in COVID-19. Study overall: Acute and convalescent COVID-19 samples came from the United States, Italy and Spain. PBMCs, B-cell-depleted T cells, or T cells provided the cDNA or gDNA that made up the material.

This chain connects TRBV10-3 to TRBJ1-3; D gene unclear. The specimen sequenced was peripheral blood. The clonotype comes from a woman aged 45-60 years with COVID-19, enrolled during active disease. CDR3 bases: TGTGCCATCAGTGAGCCCCCGTTAGGGAGCGGAAACACCATATATTTT. This gives the protein CAISEPPLGSGNTIYF.